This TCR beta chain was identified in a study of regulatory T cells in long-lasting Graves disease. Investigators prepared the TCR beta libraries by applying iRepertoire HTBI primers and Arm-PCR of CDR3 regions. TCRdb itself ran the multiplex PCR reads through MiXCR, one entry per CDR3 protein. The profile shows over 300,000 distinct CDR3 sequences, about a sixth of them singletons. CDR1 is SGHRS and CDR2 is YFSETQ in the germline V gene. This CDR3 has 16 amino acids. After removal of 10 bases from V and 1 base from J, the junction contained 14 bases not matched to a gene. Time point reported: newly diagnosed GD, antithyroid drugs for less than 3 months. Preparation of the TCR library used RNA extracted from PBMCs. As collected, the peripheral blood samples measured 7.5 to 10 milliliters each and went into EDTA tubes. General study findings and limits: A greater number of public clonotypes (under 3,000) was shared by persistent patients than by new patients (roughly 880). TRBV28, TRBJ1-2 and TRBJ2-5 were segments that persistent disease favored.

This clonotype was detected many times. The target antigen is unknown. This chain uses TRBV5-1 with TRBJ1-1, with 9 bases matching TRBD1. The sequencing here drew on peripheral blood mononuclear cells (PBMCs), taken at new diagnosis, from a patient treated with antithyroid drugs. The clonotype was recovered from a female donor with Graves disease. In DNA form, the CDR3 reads TGCGCCTGCACCATCGCCGGGACAGGGCCGAACACTGAAGCTTTCTTT. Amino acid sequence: CACTIAGTGPNTEAFF.